A selection of T cell receptor beta chains follows, all from one sample in a study of shared clonotypes between healthy human individuals. Generated by immunoSEQ multiplex PCR, the TCRdb table keeps only in-frame clones and is missing some. This table holds more than 2 million clones, approximately 96% found once. Material: naive CD4+ T cells sorted from blood. These TCRs come from a man aged 18-30 years in good health. CDR3s include the opening cysteine and the closing phenylalanine or tryptophan. Fields, in order: D gene, J gene, V gene, CDR3 protein. D genes are given only for firm matches.

>TRBD1|TRBJ1-4|TRBV30
CAWSVTGGRVEKLFF
>TRBD1|TRBJ2-7|TRBV7-2
CASSLGQGVSYEQYF
>.|TRBJ2-2|TRBV2
CASSLRSGNTGELFF
>.|TRBJ2-7|TRBV27
CASSSRTEQFSSYEQYF
>.|TRBJ2-7|TRBV7-9
CASSLANTLYEQYF
>.|TRBJ1-3|TRBV18
CASSNGVGNTIYF
>.|TRBJ2-5|TRBV30
CAWSVRRETQYF
>TRBD2|TRBJ2-1|TRBV4-2
CASSHPSGGLYNEQFF
>.|TRBJ2-5|TRBV28
CASSFRQSRETQYF
>.|TRBJ2-1|TRBV2
CASSERIEQFF
>TRBD1|TRBJ2-7|TRBV28
CASSRSDRGEQYF
>.|TRBJ2-5|TRBV5-6
CASSLGSLGMAQYF
>.|TRBJ1-2|TRBV7-8
CASSPRQVSIVDYGYTF
>TRBD1|TRBJ1-5|TRBV19
CASEQGMGNQPQHF
>.|TRBJ1-1|TRBV2
CASLSDVTEAFF
>.|TRBJ1-5|TRBV10-3
CAISDQTNQPQHF
>TRBD1|TRBJ2-6|TRBV10-3
CAISDRGHTSGANVLTF
>.|TRBJ2-2|TRBV10-3
CAIGRDIDTGELFF
>.|TRBJ1-2|TRBV19
CASSPPATLNYGYTF
>.|TRBJ1-4|TRBV30
CAWSPNQGEKLFF
>.|TRBJ1-2|TRBV9
CASSPSLGIYGYTF
>.|TRBJ1-6|TRBV7-3
CASSPSGGKNSPLHF
>TRBD1|TRBJ2-5|TRBV10-3
CAISESDRGRGETQYF
>TRBD1|TRBJ1-5|TRBV9
CASSDGQGVQPQHF
>TRBD1|TRBJ1-6|TRBV28
CASRLQGFSSPLHF
>.|TRBJ2-2|TRBV6-5
CASSYRVTGELFF
>.|TRBJ2-7|TRBV9
CASSTSPGLSYEQYF
>TRBD1|TRBJ1-3|TRBV10-2
CASSSPGQVAGNTIYF
>.|TRBJ1-2|TRBV10-3
CAISESGRGYTF
>.|TRBJ1-3|TRBV30
CAWSASGNTIYF
>.|TRBJ1-2|TRBV9
CASSSQILFGYTF
>TRBD1|TRBJ2-7|TRBV18
CASSLSPGQGNEQYF
>.|TRBJ2-2|TRBV9
CASRPDWDTGELFF
>.|TRBJ2-1|TRBV6-1
CASSDEFYERHEQFF
>.|TRBJ2-7|TRBV6-1
CASSENALSYEQYF
>.|TRBJ2-3|TRBV10-2
CASTLPTDTQYF
>.|TRBJ2-7|TRBV9
CASSVAQGGYEQYF
>.|TRBJ1-4|TRBV30
CAWSNGEKLFF
>.|TRBJ1-2|TRBV2
CASSRGDSLYGYTF
>.|TRBJ2-7|TRBV4-3
CASSQALQGTYEQYF
>.|TRBJ1-5|TRBV11-2
CASSLDSNQPQHF
>.|TRBJ2-1|TRBV29-1
CSVEGLPQELSYNEQFF
>.|TRBJ2-1|TRBV28
CASSPLRGTYNEQFF
>.|TRBJ2-3|TRBV7-2
CASSSSDTQYF